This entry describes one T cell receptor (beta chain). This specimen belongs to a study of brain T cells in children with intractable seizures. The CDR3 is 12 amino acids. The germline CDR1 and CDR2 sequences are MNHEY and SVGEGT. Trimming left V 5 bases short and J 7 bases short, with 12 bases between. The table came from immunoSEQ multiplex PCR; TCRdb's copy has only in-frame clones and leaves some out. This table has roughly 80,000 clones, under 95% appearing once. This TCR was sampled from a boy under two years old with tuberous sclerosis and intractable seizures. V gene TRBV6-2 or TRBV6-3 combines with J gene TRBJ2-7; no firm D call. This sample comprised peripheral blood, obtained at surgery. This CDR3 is CASSISTKEQYF. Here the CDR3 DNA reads TGTGCCAGCAGTATTAGTACTAAAGAGCAGTACTTC.